This T cell receptor (beta chain) is drawn from a study of blood T cell repertoires in COVID-19. Sequencing used immunoSEQ multiplex PCR; TCRdb keeps in-frame clones, though not all of them. This table holds fewer than 600,000 clones, nearly 90% found once. The V gene's germline CDR1 is SGHTS and CDR2 YDEGEE. The CDR3 has 14 residues. Deletions cut 4 bases from V and 0 bases from J, with 10 bases between. The V call is TRBV5-8, the J call TRBJ2-5, with D maybe TRBD1 (5 bases). The TCR was taken from a man aged 18 to 30 with COVID-19, enrolled during active disease. Sequenced input: peripheral blood. This chain's CDR3 is CASSAGAYQETQYF. The CDR3 region has the DNA TGTGCCAGCAGCGCTGGGGCGTACCAAGAGACCCAGTACTTC. Combining the CDR3 with reference TRBV5-8 and TRBJ2-5 gives the whole variable domain EAGVTQSPTHLIKTRGQQATLRCSPISGHTSVYWYQQALGLGLQFLLWYDEGEERNRGNFPPRFSGRQFPNYSSELNVNALELEDSALYLCASSAGAYQETQYFGPGTRLLVL.